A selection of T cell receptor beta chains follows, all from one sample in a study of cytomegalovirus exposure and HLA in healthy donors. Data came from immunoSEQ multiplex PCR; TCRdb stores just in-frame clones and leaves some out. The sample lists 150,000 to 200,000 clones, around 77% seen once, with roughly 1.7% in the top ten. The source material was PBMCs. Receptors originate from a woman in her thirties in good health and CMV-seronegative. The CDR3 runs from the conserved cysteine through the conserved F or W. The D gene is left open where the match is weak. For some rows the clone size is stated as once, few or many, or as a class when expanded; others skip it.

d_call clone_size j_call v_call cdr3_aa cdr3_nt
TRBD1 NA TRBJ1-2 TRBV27 CASTGGGQTSGGALRYYGYTF TGTGCCAGCACCGGCGGTGGCCAGACTTCAGGGGGCGCCTTGAGGTACTATGGCTACACCTTC
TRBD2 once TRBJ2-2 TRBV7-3 CASSRGLAPGELFF TGTGCCAGCAGCCGCGGACTAGCCCCCGGGGAGCTGTTTTTT
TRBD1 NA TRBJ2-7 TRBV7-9 CSSSLGTVEQYF TGTTCCAGCAGCTTAGGGACAGTCGAGCAGTACTTC
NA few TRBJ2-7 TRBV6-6 CASSYRTHYEQYF TGTGCCAGCAGTTACCGGACACACTACGAGCAGTACTTC
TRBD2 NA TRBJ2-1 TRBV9 CASSDDSGRALYNEQFF TGTGCCAGCAGCGACGATAGCGGGAGGGCCTTGTACAATGAGCAGTTCTTC
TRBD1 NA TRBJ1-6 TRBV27 CASRAGQGNSPLHF TGTGCCAGCAGAGCCGGACAGGGGAACTCACCCCTCCACTTT
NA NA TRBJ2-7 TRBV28 CASSSQDFPGSSYEQYF TGTGCCAGCAGTTCCCAAGACTTTCCCGGGAGCTCCTACGAGCAGTACTTC
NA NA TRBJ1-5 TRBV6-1 CASSGNKHQPQHF TGTGCCAGCAGCGGGAATAAGCATCAGCCCCAGCATTTT
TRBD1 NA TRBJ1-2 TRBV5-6 CASRYGRGFGLNYTF TGTGCCAGCAGGTATGGCAGGGGGTTCGGGTTGAACTACACCTTC
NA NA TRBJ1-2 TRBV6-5 CASSYQGLGYGYTF TGTGCCAGCAGTTATCAGGGGTTGGGCTATGGCTACACCTTC
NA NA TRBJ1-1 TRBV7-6 CASSLGHTRGGTEAFF TGTGCCAGCAGCTTAGGGCATACCCGGGGTGGCACTGAAGCTTTCTTT
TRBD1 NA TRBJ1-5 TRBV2 CASSGQGAFQPQHF TGTGCCAGCAGCGGACAGGGGGCGTTTCAGCCCCAGCATTTT
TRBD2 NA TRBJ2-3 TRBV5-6 CASSWWRGGRGDTQYF TGTGCCAGCAGTTGGTGGCGGGGGGGCCGGGGAGATACGCAGTATTTT
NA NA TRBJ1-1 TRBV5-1 CATRGGLWDTEAFF TGCGCCACCCGGGGGGGCTTGTGGGACACTGAAGCTTTCTTT
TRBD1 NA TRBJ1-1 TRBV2 CASSDKDRGYPEAFF TGTGCCAGCAGTGATAAGGACAGGGGGTATCCTGAAGCTTTCTTT
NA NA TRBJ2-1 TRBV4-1 CASGGNLYNEQFF TGCGCCAGCGGGGGGAACCTCTACAATGAGCAGTTCTTC
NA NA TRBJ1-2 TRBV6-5 CASSPGYGYTF TGTGCCAGCAGCCCCGGCTATGGCTACACCTTC
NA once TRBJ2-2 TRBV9 CASSVASRERTGELFF TGTGCCAGCAGCGTAGCTTCCCGGGAGCGCACCGGGGAGCTGTTTTTT
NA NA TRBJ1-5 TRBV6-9 CASSYSSGVALYGMRHQPQHF TGTGCCAGCAGTTATTCTTCAGGGGTGGCCCTTTATGGGATGAGGCATCAGCCCCAGCATTTT
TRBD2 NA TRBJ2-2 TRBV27 CASKSPAGGPRTGELFF TGTGCCAGCAAATCCCCAGCGGGAGGGCCGAGGACCGGGGAGCTGTTTTTT
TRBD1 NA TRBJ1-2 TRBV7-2 CASSFPQGAIGYTF TGTGCCAGCAGCTTTCCCCAGGGGGCGATTGGCTACACCTTC
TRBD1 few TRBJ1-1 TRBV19 CASKPAGGLNTEAFF TGTGCCAGTAAGCCGGCAGGGGGCTTGAACACTGAAGCTTTCTTT
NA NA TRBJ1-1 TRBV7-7 CASSPLETDREAFF TGTGCTAGCAGCCCCCTCGAGACGGACAGAGAAGCTTTCTTT
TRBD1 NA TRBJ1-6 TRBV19 CASSMATGGLGSPLHF TGTGCCAGTAGTATGGCGACAGGGGGCCTCGGTTCACCCCTCCACTTT
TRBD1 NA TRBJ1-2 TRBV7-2 CASSRATGNYGYTF TGTGCCAGCAGCCGGGCGACAGGGAACTATGGCTACACCTTC
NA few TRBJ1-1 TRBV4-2 CASRNRVGSTEAFF TGTGCCAGCAGAAACAGGGTGGGCAGTACTGAAGCTTTCTTT
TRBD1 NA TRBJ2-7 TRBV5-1 CASSWGTDSYEQYF TGCGCCAGCAGCTGGGGGACAGACTCCTACGAGCAGTACTTC
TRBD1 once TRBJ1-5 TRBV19 CASSIGQGGSQPQHF TGTGCCAGTAGTATAGGGCAGGGGGGTAGCCAGCCCCAGCATTTT
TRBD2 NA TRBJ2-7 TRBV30 CAWSGGSGRQVEQYF TGTGCCTGGAGTGGTGGTAGCGGGAGGCAGGTCGAGCAGTACTTC
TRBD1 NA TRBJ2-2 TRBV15 CATSRENLDRVWVTGELFF TGTGCCACCAGCAGAGAGAACTTGGACAGGGTCTGGGTAACCGGGGAGCTGTTTTTT
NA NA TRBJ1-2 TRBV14 CASSPRIGTFYGYTF TGTGCCAGCAGCCCGAGGATCGGGACTTTTTATGGCTACACCTTC
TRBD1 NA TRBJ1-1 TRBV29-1 CSVLGQGYTEAFF TGCAGCGTCCTGGGACAGGGGTACACTGAAGCTTTCTTT
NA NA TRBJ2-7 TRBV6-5 CASSYSKRGGEQYF TGTGCCAGCAGTTACTCGAAACGGGGAGGCGAGCAGTACTTC
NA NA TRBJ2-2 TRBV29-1 CSVGQRNTAGTGELFF TGCAGCGTAGGACAGAGAAATACGGCGGGCACCGGGGAGCTGTTTTTT
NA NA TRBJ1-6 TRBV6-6 CASSYSVGYNSPLHF TGTGCCAGCAGTTATAGTGTCGGCTATAATTCACCCCTCCACTTT
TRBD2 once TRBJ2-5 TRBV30 CAWSRTSGRVGRETQYF TGTGCCTGGAGTAGGACTAGCGGGAGGGTGGGGCGAGAGACCCAGTACTTC
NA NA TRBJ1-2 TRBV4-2 CASSQVLGDYGYPF TGTGCCAGCAGCCAAGTTTTAGGGGACTATGGCTACCCCTTC
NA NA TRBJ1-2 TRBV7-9 CASSSTGSYGYTF TGTGCCAGCAGCTCGACGGGGAGCTATGGCTACACCTTC
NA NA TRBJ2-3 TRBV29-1 CSVEDPTAPTDTQYF TGCAGCGTTGAAGACCCGACAGCCCCCACAGATACGCAGTATTTT
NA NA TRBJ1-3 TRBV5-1 CASSLGGRLDSGNTIYF TGCGCCAGCAGCTTGGGGGGCAGACTAGACTCTGGAAACACCATATATTTT
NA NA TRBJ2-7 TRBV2 CASSPPGLEQYF TGTGCCAGCAGTCCGCCGGGACTGGAGCAGTACTTC
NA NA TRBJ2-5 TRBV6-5 CASSRGQPQETQYF TGTGCCAGCAGCCGCGGACAGCCCCAAGAGACCCAGTACTTC
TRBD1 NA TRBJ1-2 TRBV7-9 CASSLEGQGKYGYTF TGTGCCAGCAGCTTAGAGGGACAGGGGAAGTATGGCTACACCTTC
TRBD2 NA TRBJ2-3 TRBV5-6 CASSSTGTSRTDTQYF TGTGCCAGCAGCTCTACCGGGACTAGTCGCACAGATACGCAGTATTTT
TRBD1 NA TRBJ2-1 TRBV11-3 CASSLRQGLSNEQFF TGTGCCAGCAGCTTACGACAGGGTCTCAGCAATGAGCAGTTCTTC
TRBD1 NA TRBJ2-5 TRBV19 CASQATGVRETQYF TGTGCCAGCCAAGCGACAGGGGTACGAGAGACCCAGTACTTC
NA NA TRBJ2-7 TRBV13 CASSSGHSYEQYF TGTGCCAGCAGCTCCGGACATTCCTACGAGCAGTACTTC
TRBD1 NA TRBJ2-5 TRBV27 CASSHIRDRQFQETQYF TGTGCCAGCAGTCACATCCGGGACAGGCAATTCCAAGAGACCCAGTACTTC